The clone carrying this TCR beta chain was found a few times. Its antigen remains unidentified. PBMCs were cryopreserved, and 1.5 to 2 micrograms of genomic DNA from them went into TCR beta libraries. Trimming removed 3 bases from V and 5 bases from J, with 8 bases in between. From germline, CDR1 is SGDLS and CDR2 YYNGEE. This CDR3 is built from 13 residues. The data are from a study of cytotoxic CD8 clonotypes in ibrutinib-treated CLL. Turning to the study itself: Treatment had run for a median about 12 months, range 6 to 36, when response samples were taken. Study-wide results and limits: At progression, clonality fell back toward baseline after rising at ibrutinib response. Among the clonotypes, public ones were uncommon and contracted or held stable on treatment.

Some clones are missing from TCRdb's copy, which holds only in-frame ones; the method was immunoSEQ multiplex PCR. Of around 310,000 clones in the sample, about 80% were seen once. Sequenced here: PBMCs, sampled before ibrutinib treatment. The chain recombines TRBV9 with TRBJ2-2; no reliable D call. The receptor's source is a human donor with chronic lymphocytic leukemia. The CDR3 DNA follows: TGTGCCAGCAGCGCTACCAATACCGGGGAGCTGTTTTTT. Protein product: CASSATNTGELFF.